Below, one T cell receptor (beta chain) is given with its context. Antigen: not known. TCR beta CDR3 regions were amplified from RNA. The HTBI primer set served for first-round RT-PCR of the TCR CDR3. MiXCR, run by TCRdb on the multiplex PCR reads, gives a single entry per CDR3 protein. Of 600,000 to 850,000 distinct CDR3 sequences listed, 15% to 20% are singletons. Uncontrolled infection, other autoimmune disease, pregnancy or lactation excluded patients. Trimming pared 1 base from V and 4 bases from J, leaving 11 bases between. CDR1 and CDR2 from the germline V gene are SGHRS and YFSETQ. CDR3 length: 15 residues. The source of the sample is a study of T cells in Graves' hyperthyroidism and ophthalmopathy. General study results and limits: A median around 6.4 months before onset, the model predicted ophthalmopathy. A model of 13 V-J features distinguished ophthalmopathy from stable hyperthyroidism. Among clonotypes expanded in thyroid above 0.001, most were also found in blood.

The receptor comes from a woman in her forties or fifties with Graves' hyperthyroidism that later progressed to Graves' ophthalmopathy. The specimen sequenced was blood. V usage is TRBV5-1 and J usage is TRBJ2-2; D is uncertain. CDR3 DNA: TGCGCCAGCAGCTTGAACTTTGGTCCCACCGGGGAGCTGTTTTTT. It encodes CASSLNFGPTGELFF.